The entry below describes one T cell receptor (beta chain). Other DNA sequences of this sample code for an identical CDR3. The data are from a study of shared clonotypes between healthy human individuals. Clones were sequenced by immunoSEQ multiplex PCR, and TCRdb holds only the in-frame ones, with some missing. This sample carries a few million clones, roughly 95% of them seen once, and the ten largest clones take approximately 0.13%. CDR3 length: 14 residues. V shed 5 bases and J 3 bases; nucleotides not matched to a gene: 3. The germline CDR1 and CDR2 sequences are MNHNS and SASEGT. Adults of Caucasian background living in Nashville, Tennessee made up all donors.

The chain couples TRBV6-1 to TRBJ2-7, with 11 bases fitting TRBD2. The sequencing input was naive CD4+ T cells sorted from blood. Regarding subset: CD45RA+ positively selected. The clonotype originates from a young man in good health. In DNA, the CDR3 is TGTGCCAGCAGTACCGGGACTAGCGGCTACGAGCAGTACTTC. Translating gives CASSTGTSGYEQYF.